This T cell receptor (beta chain) originates from a study of technical replicates of blood from several donors. The CDR3 has 17 residues. Germline CDR1 reads LGHNA; CDR2 reads YNFKEQ. The V end lost 0 bases, the J end lost 3 bases, and 15 bases lay between the germline ends. Method: immunoSEQ multiplex PCR; TCRdb's copy keeps in-frame clones and lacks some. The sample lists about 79,000 clones; 94% were seen once. What was sequenced was T cells isolated from PBMCs. J is TRBJ1-5 and V is TRBV4-2; a possible D gene is TRBD1 (5 bases). The TCR was taken from a human donor in good health. CDR3 DNA: TGTGCCAGCAGCCAAGACGTCCCGGGGGTTACCAATCAGCCCCAGCATTTT. Its protein product is CASSQDVPGVTNQPQHF.